This TCR beta chain originates from a study of technical replicates of blood from four donors. TCRdb's table, derived via immunoSEQ multiplex PCR, lists solely in-frame clones and lacks some. The sample has tens of thousands of clones; roughly 89% are singletons. CDR1 GTSNPN and CDR2 SVGIG come from the germline V gene (reference sequence). The CDR3 has 15 amino acids. With 3 bases clipped from V and 2 bases from J, the junction kept 8 bases outside the gene matches. Sample: PBMCs. The receptor was derived from a human donor in good health. Some clones in this sample may be carry-over from other donors' samples. The chain carries TRBV30 and TRBJ2-5; 8 bases align to TRBD2. CDR3 bases: TGTGCCTGGAGCTCAAACGGGAGGGGACAAGAGACCCAGTACTTC. Translating it yields CAWSSNGRGQETQYF.